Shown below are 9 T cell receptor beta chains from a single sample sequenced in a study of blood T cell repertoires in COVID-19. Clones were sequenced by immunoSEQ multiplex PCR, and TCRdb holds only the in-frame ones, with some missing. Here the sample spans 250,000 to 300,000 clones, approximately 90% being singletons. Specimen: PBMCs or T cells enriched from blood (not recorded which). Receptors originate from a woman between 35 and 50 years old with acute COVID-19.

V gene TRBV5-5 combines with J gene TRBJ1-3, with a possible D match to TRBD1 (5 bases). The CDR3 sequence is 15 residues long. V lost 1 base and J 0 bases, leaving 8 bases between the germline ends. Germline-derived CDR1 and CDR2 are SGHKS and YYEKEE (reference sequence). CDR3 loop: CASSLPGLSGNTIYF. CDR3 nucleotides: TGTGCCAGCAGCTTGCCGGGACTCTCTGGAAACACCATATATTTT.

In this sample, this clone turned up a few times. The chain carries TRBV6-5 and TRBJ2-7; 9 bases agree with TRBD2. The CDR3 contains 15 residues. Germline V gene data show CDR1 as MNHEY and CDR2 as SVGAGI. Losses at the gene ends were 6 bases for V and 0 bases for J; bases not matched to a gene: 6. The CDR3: CASSETSGVSYEQYF. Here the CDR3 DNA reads TGTGCCAGCAGCGAGACTAGCGGCGTCTCCTACGAGCAGTACTTC.

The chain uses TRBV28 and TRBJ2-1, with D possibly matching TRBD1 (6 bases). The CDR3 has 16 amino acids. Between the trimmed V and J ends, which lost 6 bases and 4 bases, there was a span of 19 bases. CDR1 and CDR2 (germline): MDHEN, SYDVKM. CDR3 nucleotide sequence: TGTGCCAGCAGCTCCGGTCCCGGGACATCTTACAATGAGCAGTTCTTC. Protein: CASSSGPGTSYNEQFF.

The CDR3 nucleotides are TGTGCCAGCAACCTCCAGGGGCAGGGGCGGTTACGAGAGACCCAGTACTTC. Amino acids: CASNLQGQGRLRETQYF. The rearrangement joins TRBV2 to TRBJ2-5; tentative D call: TRBD1 (6 bases). The CDR3 totals 17 residues. V shed 7 bases and J shed 4 bases, with 25 bases lying between them. Germline V gene lookup returns CDR1 SNHLY and CDR2 FYNNEI.

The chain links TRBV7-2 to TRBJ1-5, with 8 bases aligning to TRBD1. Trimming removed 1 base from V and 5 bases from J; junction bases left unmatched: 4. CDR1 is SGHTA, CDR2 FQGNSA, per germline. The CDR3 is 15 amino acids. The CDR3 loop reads CASSLGDRIYQPQHF. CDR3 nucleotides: TGTGCCAGCAGCTTAGGGGACAGGATTTATCAGCCCCAGCATTTT.

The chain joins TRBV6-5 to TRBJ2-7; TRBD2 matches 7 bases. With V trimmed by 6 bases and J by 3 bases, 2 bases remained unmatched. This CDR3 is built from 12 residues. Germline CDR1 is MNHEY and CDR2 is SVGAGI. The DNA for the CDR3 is TGTGCCAGCAGGGCGGGGGACTACGAGCAGTACTTC. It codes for CASRAGDYEQYF.

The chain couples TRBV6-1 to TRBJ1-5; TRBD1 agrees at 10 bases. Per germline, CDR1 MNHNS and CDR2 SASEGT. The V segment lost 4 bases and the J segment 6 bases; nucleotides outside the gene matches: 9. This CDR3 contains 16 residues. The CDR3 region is CASSVPSGTGVQPQHF. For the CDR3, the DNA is TGTGCCAGCAGTGTACCCTCCGGGACAGGGGTTCAGCCCCAGCATTTT.

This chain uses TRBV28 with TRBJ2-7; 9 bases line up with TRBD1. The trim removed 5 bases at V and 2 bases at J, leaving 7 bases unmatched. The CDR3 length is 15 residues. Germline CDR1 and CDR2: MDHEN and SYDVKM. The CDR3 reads CASSVSDRGTYEQYF. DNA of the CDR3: TGTGCCAGCAGTGTCTCGGACAGGGGAACCTACGAGCAGTACTTC.

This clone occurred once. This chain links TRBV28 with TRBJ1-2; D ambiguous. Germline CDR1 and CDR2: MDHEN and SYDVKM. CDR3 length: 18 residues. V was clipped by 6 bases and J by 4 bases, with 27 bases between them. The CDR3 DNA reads TGTGCCAGCAGATGGGATGGCATCGGGAGATACGGGTTCTATGGCTACACCTTC. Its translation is CASRWDGIGRYGFYGYTF.